Below are 25 T cell receptor beta chains sequenced from a single sample in a study of shared clonotypes between healthy human individuals. Clones were sequenced by immunoSEQ multiplex PCR, and TCRdb holds only the in-frame ones, with some missing. Counted here are roughly 700,000 clones, around 90% occurring once; the ten biggest clones make up approximately 35%. Specimen: memory CD8+ T cells from PBMCs. As to subset: CD45RO+ cells pooled with CCR7-negative TemRA cells. All receptors come from a man in his late teens or twenties in good health. Some clones in this sample may be carry-over from other donors' samples.

Details on this clone: Other DNA sequences of this sample code for an identical CDR3. The gene calls are TRBV5-1 and TRBJ2-7, with 10 bases fitting TRBD1. The junction had 3 bases not matched to a gene; V was cut back by 4 bases and J by 2 bases. The germline V gene has CDR1 SGHRS and CDR2 YFSETQ. This CDR3 spans 14 amino acids. CDR3 in amino acids: CASSPGTGAYEQYF. The DNA for the CDR3 is TGCGCCAGCAGCCCAGGGACAGGGGCCTACGAGCAGTACTTC. The whole variable domain, filled in from reference TRBV5-1 and TRBJ2-7, reads KAGVTQTPRYLIKTRGQQVTLSCSPISGHRSVSWYQQTPGQGLQFLFEYFSETQRNKGNFPGRFSGRQFSNSRSEMNVSTLELGDSALYLCASSPGTGAYEQYFGPGTRLTVT.

V gene TRBV27 combines with J gene TRBJ2-7; no reliable D call. The CDR3 has 12 residues. V gave up 6 bases and J gave up 2 bases, with 8 bases separating them. Germline V gene sequence: CDR1 MNHEY, CDR2 SMNVEV (reference sequence). DNA for the CDR3: TGTGCCAGCAGGGCGGAGACCTACGAGCAGTACTTC. Amino acids: CASRAETYEQYF.

This clone was detected only once. The chain uses TRBV23-1 and TRBJ2-7, with TRBD1 as a possible D gene (5 bases). TRBV23-1 is known as an ORF, though its function is uncertain. The length of the CDR3 is 15 residues. V was shortened by 6 bases and J by 2 bases, with 17 bases between the two germline ends. CDR3 in DNA: TGCGCCAGCAGCCACCCGCCCAGGGCAACCTACGAGCAGTACTTC. As protein: CASSHPPRATYEQYF.

The chain has TRBV28 and TRBJ2-3; TRBD2 matches at 7 bases. Unmatched junction bases numbered 8, after V lost 10 bases and J lost 4 bases. CDR1 and CDR2 from the germline V gene are MDHEN and SYDVKM. This CDR3 region has 13 residues. The CDR3 loop is CATDGGGPDTQYF. CDR3 DNA: TGTGCCACGGACGGGGGAGGGCCAGATACGCAGTATTTT.

The CDR3, as DNA: TGCGCCAGCAGCCAAGATGGAGGGAGACCGTCCGAGCAGTACTTC. It specifies CASSQDGGRPSEQYF. The V call is TRBV4-3, the J call TRBJ2-7, with D tentatively TRBD2 (6 bases). V gave up 0 bases and J gave up 6 bases, with 15 bases separating them. The CDR3 contains 15 residues. Germline CDR1 reads LGHNA; CDR2 reads YSLEER.

The V gene is TRBV9, the J gene TRBJ2-1; D may be TRBD1 or TRBD2 (5 bases each). V lost 4 bases and J lost 7, with 27 bases in between. Looked up from germline, CDR1 is SGDLS and CDR2 is YYNGEE. CDR3 length equals 18 residues. The CDR3 is CASSPRPVPTLAGNEQFF. CDR3 nucleotide sequence: TGTGCCAGCAGCCCTAGACCCGTCCCCACGCTAGCAGGGAATGAGCAGTTCTTC.

This sequence joins TRBV19 and TRBJ2-7; D is unclear. V was clipped by 1 base and J by 6 bases, with 16 bases between them. CDR1 is LNHDA and CDR2 is SQIVND in the germline V gene (reference sequence). The CDR3 loop spans 15 amino acids. DNA of the CDR3: TGTGCCAGTAGTATAGGTCCCCAACCTCTGAGCGAGCAGTACTTC. It specifies CASSIGPQPLSEQYF. Using reference TRBV19 and TRBJ2-7 for the parts outside the CDR3, the full variable domain is DGGITQSPKYLFRKEGQNVTLSCEQNLNHDAMYWYRQDPGQGLRLIYYSQIVNDFQKGDIAEGYSVSREKKESFPLTVTSAQKNPTAFYLCASSIGPQPLSEQYFGPGTRLTVT.

As DNA, the CDR3 is TGTGCCAGCTCCCGAGGTTGGGGGGCCCACAATGAGCAGTTCTTC. Amino acids: CASSRGWGAHNEQFF. The chain is built from TRBV9 and TRBJ2-1; D is possibly TRBD1 or TRBD2 (6 bases each). V was pared by 7 bases and J by 5 bases, with 19 bases between. Germline V lookup: CDR1 SGDLS, CDR2 YYNGEE. The CDR3 is 15 amino acids. The variable domain in full, completed from reference TRBV9 and TRBJ2-1, reads DSGVTQTPKHLITATGQRVTLRCSPRSGDLSVYWYQQSLDQGLQFLIQYYNGEERAKGNILERFSAQQFPDLHSELNLSSLELGDSALYFCASSRGWGAHNEQFFGPGTRLTVL.

The rearrangement uses TRBV23-1 and TRBJ1-4; 7 bases align to TRBD1. TRBV23-1 is given ORF status, its function remaining uncertain. V dropped 3 bases and J dropped 7; count of bases not matched to a gene: 14. The CDR3 has 17 amino acids. CDR3 in DNA: TGCGCCAGCAGTCACGTGACAGGGCTGTCCGGTGTTGAAAAACTGTTTTTT. Translation gives CASSHVTGLSGVEKLFF.

The chain's CDR3 is CASSDGSSYNEQFF. CDR3 coding DNA: TGTGCCAGCAGTGACGGAAGCTCCTACAATGAGCAGTTCTTC. The chain is built from TRBV6-4 and TRBJ2-1; D is unresolved. V lost 2 bases to trimming and J lost 0 bases, with 5 bases between them. Germline values: CDR1 MRHNA, CDR2 SNTAGT. The CDR3 spans 14 residues.

Notes on this clone: Other DNA sequences in this sample translate to the same CDR3. The chain is built from TRBV27 and TRBJ1-5; no clear D gene. In germline, CDR1 is MNHEY, CDR2 SMNVEV (reference sequence). The germline V and J ends were trimmed by 1 base and 3 bases, with 4 bases remaining between them. The CDR3 has 13 residues. CDR3 loop: CASSLLANQPQHF. The DNA for the CDR3 is TGTGCCAGCAGTTTATTGGCCAATCAGCCCCAGCATTTT.

In regard to this clone: It is likely a read error, because the conserved phenylalanine at the end of the CDR3 is missing. No DNA is shown, since the ends of the CDR3 on it are uncertain; the CDR3 is the one TCRdb lists. This chain connects TRBV5-1 to TRBJ2-7. CDR1 is SGHRS and CDR2 is YFSETQ in the germline V gene. The CDR3 contains 10 residues when both ends are counted. The chain's CDR3 is CASSNRRLGG.

The genes are TRBV7-8 and TRBJ2-1; D is unresolved. The V and J ends lost 1 base and 1 base respectively, with 17 bases between them. The CDR3 covers 18 residues. Germline assignment: CDR1 SGHVS and CDR2 FQNEAQ. CDR3 region: CASSLEHIGSLSYNEQFF. In DNA form, the CDR3 reads TGTGCCAGCAGCTTAGAGCATATTGGCAGCCTTTCCTACAATGAGCAGTTCTTC.

This sequence joins TRBV19 and TRBJ2-5; TRBD1 or TRBD2 may be the D gene (5 bases each). CDR1 is LNHDA and CDR2 is SQIVND in the germline V gene (reference sequence). V lost 5 bases and J lost 13, with 23 bases in between. There are 14 residues in the CDR3. The CDR3 DNA follows: TGTGCCAGTAGTGGGACCTCGGGCATAAGCATTTTGTACTTC. Residues: CASSGTSGISILYF.

V and J are TRBV5-8 and TRBJ1-5; no clear D. Germline assignment: CDR1 SGHTS and CDR2 YDEGEE. Trimming removed 0 bases at V and 3 bases at J, with 13 bases between. The CDR3 consists of 16 residues. CDR3 sequence: CASSLGSWDNNQPQHF. As DNA, the CDR3 is TGTGCCAGCAGCTTGGGGTCCTGGGATAACAATCAGCCCCAGCATTTT.

This sequence joins TRBV6-1 and TRBJ2-5; 10 bases are a match to TRBD1. The closer fit of TRBJ2-7 to the DNA end suggests the J call may be wrong. The CDR3 has 14 amino acids. From germline, CDR1 is MNHNS and CDR2 SASEGT. CDR3 sequence: CASSWDRGLDEQYF. The CDR3 DNA sequence: TGTGCCAGCAGTTGGGACAGGGGACTCGACGAGCAGTACTTC.

V is TRBV15 and J is TRBJ2-2; D may be TRBD2 (6 bases). The V end lost 5 bases, the J end lost 5 bases, and 18 bases lay between the germline ends. The CDR3 runs to 16 residues. Germline values: CDR1 LNHNV, CDR2 YYDKDF (reference sequence). Here the CDR3 reads CATSDLGGGITGELFF. CDR3 bases: TGTGCCACCAGCGACCTTGGTGGGGGGATAACCGGGGAGCTGTTTTTT.

The rearrangement links TRBV6-6 to TRBJ2-1; TRBD2 aligns across 10 bases. CDR3 length: 15 amino acids. The germline V gene encodes CDR1 MNHNY and CDR2 SVGAGI (reference sequence). J lost 8 bases, V lost 5 bases, and 9 bases had no gene match. The CDR3 loop is CASSRLAGDLDEQFF. CDR3 in DNA: TGTGCCAGCAGTCGTCTAGCGGGAGATCTCGATGAGCAGTTCTTC.

The chain employs TRBV28 and TRBJ2-1; TRBD2 matches 14 bases. The CDR3 spans 15 residues. With 6 bases clipped from V and 6 bases from J, the junction kept 4 bases outside the gene matches. Germline V lookup: CDR1 MDHEN, CDR2 SYDVKM. CDR3 protein: CASRGLAGASNEQFF. The CDR3 DNA follows: TGTGCCAGCAGGGGACTAGCGGGAGCTTCCAATGAGCAGTTCTTC.

The chain couples TRBV10-3 to TRBJ2-3, with 10 positions matching TRBD2. Unmatched junction bases numbered 2, after V lost 2 bases and J lost 3 bases. The V gene's germline CDR1 is ENHRY and CDR2 SYGVKD. The CDR3 sequence is 15 residues long. This CDR3 is CAISEPTSGTDTQYF. CDR3 nucleotide sequence: TGTGCCATCAGTGAGCCGACTAGCGGGACAGATACGCAGTATTTT.

This chain joins TRBV4-1 and TRBJ2-2; D is perhaps TRBD1 (6 bases). The CDR3 runs 19 residues. Per germline, CDR1 MGHRA and CDR2 YSYEKL. The V end was cut by 0 bases, the J end by 2 bases, with 19 bases between. The CDR3 DNA follows: TGCGCCAGCAGCCAAGATTTGTCAGGGGTTGAAGCTAACACCGGGGAGCTGTTTTTT. It translates to CASSQDLSGVEANTGELFF.

The chain has TRBV7-9 and TRBJ2-1, with 12 bases that match TRBD2. This CDR3 contains 15 residues. Germline V gives CDR1 SEHNR, CDR2 FQNEAQ (reference sequence). V was pared by 8 bases and J by 6 bases, with 8 bases of the junction left unmatched. CDR3 DNA sequence: TGTGCCAGCCGACCGACTAGCGGGAGTCCCAATGAGCAGTTCTTC. This codes for CASRPTSGSPNEQFF. The full variable domain, rest sourced from reference TRBV7-9 and TRBJ2-1, is DTGVSQNPRHKITKRGQNVTFRCDPISEHNRLYWYRQTLGQGPEFLTYFQNEAQLEKSRLLSDRFSAERPKGSFSTLEIQRTEQGDSAMYLCASRPTSGSPNEQFFGPGTRLTVL.

The rearrangement joins TRBV5-1 to TRBJ2-7; perhaps D is TRBD1 or TRBD2 (6 bases each). The V end lost 0 bases, the J end lost 2 bases, and 9 bases lay between the germline ends. This CDR3 has 14 residues. Germline V gene lookup returns CDR1 SGHRS and CDR2 YFSETQ. The CDR3 protein is CASSLDGGPYEQYF. The DNA of the CDR3 is TGCGCCAGCAGCTTGGATGGGGGGCCCTACGAGCAGTACTTC.

The chain joins TRBV29-1 to TRBJ1-1, with D uncertain. The V and J ends lost 6 bases and 11 bases respectively, with 16 bases between them. This CDR3 is 11 amino acids long. Germline V lookup: CDR1 SQVTM, CDR2 ANQGSEA. CDR3 loop: CSVTSSTGAFF. CDR3 DNA: TGCAGCGTAACATCCTCAACCGGGGCTTTCTTT.

The count of this clone is one. This chain connects TRBV7-9 to TRBJ1-1; D gene uncertain. V lost 4 bases, J lost 4 bases, and 13 bases lay in between. The CDR3 is 14 amino acids. Germline CDR1 is SEHNR and CDR2 is FQNEAQ (reference sequence). CDR3 in amino acids: CASSWTSRATEAFF. DNA for the CDR3: TGTGCCAGCAGCTGGACTTCCCGGGCCACTGAAGCTTTCTTT.